Presented here are 31 T cell receptor beta chains from one specimen sequenced in a study of identical twins (dated by TCRdb to the mid-2010s). Library preparation employed 5' RACE. Sequenced on an Illumina HiSeq 2000. Using fastp at Q25 and MiXCR, TCRdb reprocessed the public reads and kept productive beta chains. Identical CDR3 protein sequences are pooled into one entry, listed with their most common genes and DNA. The sample records nearly 900,000 distinct CDR3 sequences, about 12% of which are singletons. 1.5% to 2% of the sample goes to the ten largest clones. This sample also belongs to another study, concerning yellow fever vaccine responses in identical twins.

Sequencing was carried out using PBMCs. These receptors all stem from a woman aged 18-30 years in good health.

V and J are TRBV20-1 and TRBJ2-7; 7 nucleotides line up with TRBD1. Unmatched junction bases numbered 7, after V lost 7 bases and J lost 1 base. Germline CDR1 DFQATT, CDR2 SNEGSKA (reference sequence). The CDR3 runs 13 residues. The CDR3 reads CSVGQGVSYEQYV. In DNA, the CDR3 is TGCAGTGTGGGGCAGGGGGTTTCCTACGAGCAGTACGTC.

The rearrangement joins TRBV19 to TRBJ2-2; D gene ambiguous. Trimming took 7 bases from V and 6 from J, leaving 6 bases between them. Germline CDR1 LNHDA, CDR2 SQIVND (reference sequence). CDR3 length: 11 residues. The CDR3 reads CASKGPGELFF. CDR3 sequence (DNA): TGTGCCAGTAAGGGCCCCGGGGAGCTGTTTTTT.

The chain uses TRBV12-3 or TRBV12-4 and TRBJ2-5; possibly TRBD2 for D (6 bases). V shed 7 bases and J shed 0 bases, with 12 bases lying between them. The CDR3 loop spans 14 amino acids. CDR3 loop: CASTYAGYQETQYF. Written as DNA, the CDR3 is TGTGCCAGCACTTATGCGGGGTACCAAGAGACCCAGTACTTC.

A word on this clonotype: One end of the junction varies from germline; a read error may be responsible. The rearrangement joins TRBV15 to TRBJ2-2; D gene ambiguous. In germline, CDR1 is LNHNV, CDR2 YYDKDF (reference sequence). The CDR3 has 13 residues. Here the CDR3 reads CATSGDGSGELFF. The CDR3 DNA follows: TGTGCCACCAGCGGAGACGGGTCCGGGGAGCTGTTTTTT.

Ten or more counts support this clonotype. V is TRBV7-8 and J is TRBJ1-1; a possible D gene is TRBD1 (6 bases). CDR3 length: 18 residues. Trimming left V 1 base short and J 6 bases short, with 24 bases between. The germline V gene has CDR1 SGHVS and CDR2 FQNEAQ. The CDR3 sequence: CASSLDFGGVRSTAEAFF. The DNA of the CDR3 is TGTGCCAGCAGCTTAGACTTTGGGGGCGTGAGGAGTACCGCTGAAGCTTTCTTT.

This sequence joins TRBV20-1 and TRBJ2-1; D is unclear. The germline gives CDR1 DFQATT, CDR2 SNEGSKA (reference sequence). The CDR3 has 11 amino acids. V was cut by 5 bases and J by 7 bases, with 9 bases left in between. The chain's CDR3 is CSASGWNEQFF. The CDR3 DNA sequence: TGCAGTGCTTCAGGCTGGAATGAGCAGTTCTTC.

There are a few counts of this clonotype. This chain connects TRBV14 to TRBJ2-2, with D possibly being TRBD2 (6 bases). The germline CDR1 and CDR2 sequences are SGHDN and FVKESK. V was shortened by 4 bases and J by 9 bases, with 15 bases between the two germline ends. This CDR3 comprises 14 residues. CDR3 in amino acids: CASSPGLNVRELFF. The CDR3 nucleotides are TGTGCCAGCAGCCCGGGACTGAACGTCAGGGAGCTGTTTTTT.

J is TRBJ2-3 and V is TRBV21-1. TRBV21-1 is a listed pseudogene. CDR3 size: 14 residues. CDR3 in amino acids: CASSKRTSTDTQYF. The DNA for the CDR3 is TGTGCCAGCAGCAAAAGGACTAGCACAGATACGCAGTATTTT.

This clonotype occurred a few times. The genes are TRBV6-1 and TRBJ2-1; D uncertain. Per germline, CDR1 MNHNS and CDR2 SASEGT. V was trimmed by 6 bases and J by 4 bases, leaving 10 bases between them. The CDR3 consists of 13 residues. The CDR3 region is CASRLGGYNEQFF. The CDR3 DNA reads TGTGCCAGCAGATTGGGCGGTTACAATGAGCAGTTCTTC.

This clonotype came up a few times. The rearrangement joins TRBV2 to TRBJ2-2; TRBD2 might be the D (5 bases). Germline CDR1 is SNHLY and CDR2 is FYNNEI. This CDR3 has 15 residues. Trimming stripped 6 bases from V and 3 bases from J, with 14 bases between. CDR3 residues: CASSLAMGDTGELFF. The CDR3 DNA is TGTGCCAGCAGCCTAGCTATGGGAGACACCGGGGAGCTGTTTTTT.

This clonotype was observed many times. This sequence joins TRBV11-3 and TRBJ2-2; TRBD1 matches at 10 bases. The V and J ends lost 2 bases and 5 bases, in that order; junction bases with no gene match: 8. Per germline, CDR1 SGHNT and CDR2 YENEEA. The CDR3 has 17 amino acids. In DNA, the CDR3 is TGTGCCAGCAGCTTAAAGGGACAGGGGAGTTGGACCGGGGAGCTGTTTTTT. Translating gives CASSLKGQGSWTGELFF. Complete variable domain (other parts from reference TRBV11-3 and TRBJ2-2): EAGVVQSPRYKIIEKKQPVAFWCNPISGHNTLYWYLQNLGQGPELLIRYENEEAVDDSQLPKDRFSAERLKGVDSTLKIQPAELGDSAVYLCASSLKGQGSWTGELFFGEGSRLTVL.

The chain is built from TRBV11-3 and TRBJ1-6, with unresolved D. V was pared by 4 bases and J by 7 bases, with 14 bases between. The CDR3 is made up of 15 amino acids. CDR1 is SGHNT and CDR2 is YENEEA in the germline V gene. For the CDR3, the DNA is TGTGCCAGCAGCTCCTTGATGGAGAAGAATTCACCCCTCCACTTT. Protein product: CASSSLMEKNSPLHF.

This clonotype occurred a few times. The chain employs TRBV12-3 or TRBV12-4 and TRBJ2-3; D is perhaps TRBD1 (6 bases). Trimming pared 6 bases from V and 0 bases from J, leaving 13 bases between. CDR3 length equals 15 residues. The CDR3 is CASRLGTPSTDTQYF. The CDR3 DNA follows: TGTGCCAGCAGGCTCGGGACACCCAGCACAGATACGCAGTATTTT.

This chain connects TRBV20-1 to TRBJ1-1; D gene uncertain. The CDR3 consists of 14 residues. In germline, CDR1 is DFQATT, CDR2 SNEGSKA (reference sequence). The V and J ends lost 0 bases and 4 bases respectively, with 12 bases between them. The CDR3 here is CSARDRRSGTEAFF. The CDR3 DNA is TGCAGTGCTAGAGACCGTCGGAGTGGCACTGAAGCTTTCTTT.

In this sample, this clonotype turned up once. J is TRBJ2-5 and V is TRBV3-1; TRBD1 aligns across 9 bases. Per germline, CDR1 LGHDT and CDR2 YNNKEL (reference sequence). There are 17 residues in the CDR3. The ends lost 0 bases at V and 4 bases at J; junction bases unmatched: 9. The DNA for the CDR3 is TGTGCCAGCAGCCAAGAAGTTCCCGGGACAGGGAGAGAGACCCAGTACTTC. It codes for CASSQEVPGTGRETQYF.

Only a few counts were recorded for this clonotype. V usage is TRBV7-9 and J usage is TRBJ1-1, with 12 bases aligning to TRBD1. CDR3 length equals 16 residues. Germline V gene sequence: CDR1 SEHNR, CDR2 FQNEAQ (reference sequence). The ends lost 5 bases at V and 2 bases at J; junction bases unmatched: 6. The DNA of the CDR3 is TGTGCCAGCAGCGCCCGGGACAGGGGGCTCAACACTGAAGCTTTCTTT. Residues: CASSARDRGLNTEAFF.

This clonotype was observed a handful of times. This chain connects TRBV13 to TRBJ2-7, with 10 bases lining up with TRBD1. CDR3 length: 15 amino acids. V shed 5 bases and J 4 bases; nucleotides not matched to a gene: 8. In germline, CDR1 is PRHDT, CDR2 FYEKMQ (reference sequence). The CDR3 region has the DNA TGTGCCAGCAGCCCCGCGACAGGGGGCAGTTACGAGCAGTACTTC. Translated, it gives CASSPATGGSYEQYF.

The chain uses TRBV5-5 and TRBJ2-7; no reliable D call. Trimming shortened V by 0 bases and J by 5 bases, and 9 bases separated the two germline ends. The CDR3 covers 13 residues. CDR1 is SGHKS and CDR2 is YYEKEE in the germline V gene (reference sequence). CDR3: CASSLAPLNEQYF. The CDR3 DNA reads TGTGCCAGCAGCTTGGCGCCTCTTAACGAGCAGTACTTC.

This clonotype was observed a handful of times. The genes are TRBV7-2 and TRBJ2-3, with TRBD2 matching over 7 bases. Germline V lookup: CDR1 SGHTA, CDR2 FQGNSA. With 5 bases clipped from V and 3 bases from J, the junction kept 8 bases outside the gene matches. The CDR3 consists of 15 residues. As DNA, the CDR3 is TGTGCCAGCAGCACGTGGGTCGGGGGGACAGATACGCAGTATTTT. Protein: CASSTWVGGTDTQYF.

This clonotype was recorded a few times. The chain combines TRBV27 with TRBJ2-2, with a possible D match to TRBD2 (5 bases). Looked up from germline, CDR1 is MNHEY and CDR2 is SMNVEV (reference sequence). This CDR3 contains 15 residues. V was trimmed by 8 bases and J by 5 bases, leaving 18 bases between them. CDR3 in amino acids: CASGSLFGETGELFF. CDR3 bases: TGTGCCAGCGGAAGCCTCTTTGGGGAGACCGGGGAGCTGTTTTTT.

This clonotype occurred a few times. This chain connects TRBV7-8 to TRBJ2-7; 8 positions agree with TRBD1. The ends lost 2 bases at V and 6 bases at J; junction bases unmatched: 6. There are 14 residues in the CDR3. Germline loops: CDR1 SGHVS, CDR2 FQNEAQ. For the CDR3, the DNA is TGTGCCAGCAGCTTATGGACAGGGTTTCTCGAGCAGTACTTC. Translating gives CASSLWTGFLEQYF.

This chain connects TRBV9 to TRBJ2-3; D is uncertain. The V end was cut by 3 bases, the J end by 5 bases, with 13 bases between. CDR1 is SGDLS, CDR2 YYNGEE, per germline. This CDR3 contains 14 residues. CDR3 protein: CASSGPSPGDTQYF. CDR3 bases: TGTGCCAGCAGCGGCCCATCCCCGGGAGATACGCAGTATTTT.

This clonotype was seen more than once but under ten times. V and J are TRBV27 and TRBJ2-7; 10 bases match TRBD1. In germline, CDR1 is MNHEY, CDR2 SMNVEV (reference sequence). V dropped 5 bases and J dropped 3; count of bases not matched to a gene: 7. This CDR3 contains 15 residues. As DNA, the CDR3 is TGTGCCAGCAGTGGAACCGGGACAGGGGTCTACGAGCAGTACTTC. It encodes CASSGTGTGVYEQYF.

This clonotype was seen a handful of times. The genes are TRBV25-1 and TRBJ1-2; D remains ambiguous. V lost 5 bases and J 5 bases, leaving 15 bases between the germline ends. The CDR3 extends over 14 amino acids. Germline assignment: CDR1 MGHDK and CDR2 SYGVNS. The CDR3 is CASSTRDFRYGYTF. The CDR3 DNA is TGTGCCAGCAGTACTCGGGATTTTCGTTATGGCTACACCTTC.

This clonotype occurred many times. V gene TRBV10-3 combines with J gene TRBJ2-1, with D tentatively TRBD2 (5 bases). The CDR3 is 17 residues long. V gave up 0 bases and J gave up 0 bases, with 12 bases separating them. Germline lookup yields CDR1 ENHRY and CDR2 SYGVKD. CDR3 bases: TGTGCCATCAGTGAGTCGACCAGCGGCAGCTCCTACAATGAGCAGTTCTTC. Amino acid sequence: CAISESTSGSSYNEQFF.

The rearrangement links TRBV2 to TRBJ2-1; TRBD2 matches 9 bases. The trim removed 3 bases at V and 1 base at J, leaving 10 bases unmatched. The germline V gene has CDR1 SNHLY and CDR2 FYNNEI. This CDR3 spans 18 amino acids. This CDR3 reads CASSDWSSGKRSYNEQFF. Written as DNA, the CDR3 is TGTGCCAGCAGTGATTGGTCTAGCGGGAAGAGGTCCTACAATGAGCAGTTCTTC. Together with reference TRBV2 and TRBJ2-1, the CDR3 gives the full variable domain: EPEVTQTPSHQVTQMGQEVILRCVPISNHLYFYWYRQILGQKVEFLVSFYNNEISEKSEIFDDQFSVERPDGSNFTLKIRSTKLEDSAMYFCASSDWSSGKRSYNEQFFGPGTRLTVL.

At least ten counts were recorded for this clonotype. The chain carries TRBV24-1 and TRBJ2-2; D is possibly TRBD1 (5 bases). The V gene's germline CDR1 is KGHDR and CDR2 SFDVKD. Trimming cost V 4 bases and J 0 bases, with 8 bases left between them. This CDR3 is 15 amino acids long. CDR3 protein: CATSDEQANTGELFF. The CDR3 DNA sequence: TGTGCCACCAGTGACGAACAGGCGAACACCGGGGAGCTGTTTTTT.

This clonotype was seen many times. The CDR3 loop is CSATLTGYGANTGELFF. Written as DNA, the CDR3 is TGCAGTGCTACCCTGACAGGGTACGGGGCCAACACCGGGGAGCTGTTTTTT. The rearrangement joins TRBV20-1 to TRBJ2-2; 7 bases map to TRBD1. Germline trimming cut 4 bases from V and 2 bases from J; bases unmatched to any gene: 13. Germline V gives CDR1 DFQATT, CDR2 SNEGSKA (reference sequence). The length of the CDR3 is 17 residues.

This chain's CDR3 is CASSQGVMRETQYF. CDR3 DNA: TGCGCCAGCAGCCAAGGCGTAATGAGGGAGACCCAGTACTTC. V usage is TRBV4-1 and J usage is TRBJ2-5; D gene ambiguous. The length of the CDR3 is 14 residues. V lost 1 base to trimming and J lost 5 bases, with 11 bases between them. CDR1 MGHRA and CDR2 YSYEKL come from the germline V gene.

The table lists this clonotype with a few counts. The chain is built from TRBV5-5 and TRBJ2-1, with D hard to call. The CDR3 length is 13 residues. CDR1 is SGHKS, CDR2 YYEKEE, per germline (reference sequence). Trimming took 3 bases from V and 13 from J, leaving 17 bases between them. Here the CDR3 DNA reads TGTGCCAGCAGCTGGAAGACTCACGAGCCTCAGTTCTTC. Its translation is CASSWKTHEPQFF.

The CDR3 region is CASSPNSGRPAGSNQPQHF. In DNA, the CDR3 is TGTGCCAGCTCACCAAATTCAGGGCGCCCCGCCGGGAGCAATCAGCCCCAGCATTTT. The chain employs TRBV18 and TRBJ1-5, with a weak D call TRBD1 (5 bases). From germline, CDR1 is KGHSH and CDR2 LQKENI. The CDR3 has 19 amino acids. V was cut by 2 bases and J by 1 base, with 21 bases left in between.